This is a list of T cell receptor beta chains from one sample in a study of blood T cell repertoires in COVID-19. Only in-frame clones appear in the TCRdb table, and some are missing; sequencing was by immunoSEQ multiplex PCR. Among hundreds of thousands of clones listed, around nine tenths were seen once. The sequenced material came from PBMCs or T cells enriched from blood (not recorded which). These receptors all stem from a woman in her 50s who had recovered from COVID-19. Each CDR3 is given with its conserved first and last residue. The order of the fields is V gene, J gene, clone size, D gene, CDR3 DNA, CDR3 protein. A D gene is named only where the DNA matches it firmly. Clone size is shown for a subset of rows, as once, few, many or a class of expanded clone.

>TRBV24-1|TRBJ2-3|-|TRBD2
TGTGCCACCAGTACCGGACTAGTCCCCGATACGCAGTATTTT
CATSTGLVPDTQYF
>TRBV7-3|TRBJ2-1|-|-
TGTGCCAGCAGCTTAAGCAGGGACAATGAGCAGTTCTTC
CASSLSRDNEQFF
>TRBV4-1|TRBJ2-5|-|-
TGCGCCAGCAGCCAAGTCGAGGGTACGAGGGAGACCCAGTACTTC
CASSQVEGTRETQYF
>TRBV7-9|TRBJ2-1|-|TRBD2
TGTGCCAGCAGCTTAGATAGCGGGCGGGATGAGCAGTTCTTC
CASSLDSGRDEQFF
>TRBV19|TRBJ2-4|-|TRBD1
TGTGCCAGTAGTATTGTCGGGACAGGGAACATTCAGTACTTC
CASSIVGTGNIQYF
>TRBV28|TRBJ1-2|few|TRBD1
TGTGCCAGCAGTTTATTCACACTCAGGGACAGGGCTGGCTACACCTTC
CASSLFTLRDRAGYTF
>TRBV9|TRBJ2-1|-|TRBD2
TGTGCCAGCAGCGTGAGCGGGATTTGGAATGAGCAGTTCTTC
CASSVSGIWNEQFF
>TRBV12-1|TRBJ1-2|-|-
TGTGCCAGCAGCGCCCCGCATCGAGGTCTGTGCCATGGCTACACCTTC
CASSAPHRGLCHGYTF
>TRBV10-3|TRBJ1-2|few|-
TGTGCCATCAGTGAGTCGAGAACAGCTACTAACTATGGCTACACCTTC
CAISESRTATNYGYTF
>TRBV18|TRBJ2-7|-|-
TGTGCCAGCTCACGAACGAGTGTGGTAGCCGGCTGCTCCGAGCAGTACTTC
CASSRTSVVAGCSEQYF
>TRBV19|TRBJ1-5|-|-
TGTGCCAGTAATCGGGGGGACCCTAATCAGCCCCAGCATTTT
CASNRGDPNQPQHF
>TRBV29-1|TRBJ2-3|-|TRBD2
TGCAGCGTTGGAGGTGGGGGGACTAGCGGGAGTTTCACAGATACGCAGTATTTT
CSVGGGGTSGSFTDTQYF
>TRBV7-9|TRBJ2-2|-|TRBD2
TGTGCCAGCAGCTCCCCTAACGGGAGGTCTTCCGGGGAGCTGTTTTTT
CASSSPNGRSSGELFF
>TRBV6-5|TRBJ2-4|-|-
TGTGCCAGCAGTTACTCCACAGGGTTCGCCAAAAACATTCAGTACTTC
CASSYSTGFAKNIQYF
>TRBV7-3|TRBJ2-1|-|TRBD2
TGTGCCAGCAGCCCTCACCGGGGGGCTAGCGGGCCCCCCTACAATGAGCAGTTCTTC
CASSPHRGASGPPYNEQFF
>TRBV2|TRBJ2-5|-|-
TGTGCCAGCAACATAGGGGGACAAGAGACCCAGTACTTC
CASNIGGQETQYF
>TRBV23-1|TRBJ1-5|-|TRBD1
TGCGCCAGCACCCCGGGACAGATCTATAGCAATCAGCCCCAGCATTTT
CASTPGQIYSNQPQHF